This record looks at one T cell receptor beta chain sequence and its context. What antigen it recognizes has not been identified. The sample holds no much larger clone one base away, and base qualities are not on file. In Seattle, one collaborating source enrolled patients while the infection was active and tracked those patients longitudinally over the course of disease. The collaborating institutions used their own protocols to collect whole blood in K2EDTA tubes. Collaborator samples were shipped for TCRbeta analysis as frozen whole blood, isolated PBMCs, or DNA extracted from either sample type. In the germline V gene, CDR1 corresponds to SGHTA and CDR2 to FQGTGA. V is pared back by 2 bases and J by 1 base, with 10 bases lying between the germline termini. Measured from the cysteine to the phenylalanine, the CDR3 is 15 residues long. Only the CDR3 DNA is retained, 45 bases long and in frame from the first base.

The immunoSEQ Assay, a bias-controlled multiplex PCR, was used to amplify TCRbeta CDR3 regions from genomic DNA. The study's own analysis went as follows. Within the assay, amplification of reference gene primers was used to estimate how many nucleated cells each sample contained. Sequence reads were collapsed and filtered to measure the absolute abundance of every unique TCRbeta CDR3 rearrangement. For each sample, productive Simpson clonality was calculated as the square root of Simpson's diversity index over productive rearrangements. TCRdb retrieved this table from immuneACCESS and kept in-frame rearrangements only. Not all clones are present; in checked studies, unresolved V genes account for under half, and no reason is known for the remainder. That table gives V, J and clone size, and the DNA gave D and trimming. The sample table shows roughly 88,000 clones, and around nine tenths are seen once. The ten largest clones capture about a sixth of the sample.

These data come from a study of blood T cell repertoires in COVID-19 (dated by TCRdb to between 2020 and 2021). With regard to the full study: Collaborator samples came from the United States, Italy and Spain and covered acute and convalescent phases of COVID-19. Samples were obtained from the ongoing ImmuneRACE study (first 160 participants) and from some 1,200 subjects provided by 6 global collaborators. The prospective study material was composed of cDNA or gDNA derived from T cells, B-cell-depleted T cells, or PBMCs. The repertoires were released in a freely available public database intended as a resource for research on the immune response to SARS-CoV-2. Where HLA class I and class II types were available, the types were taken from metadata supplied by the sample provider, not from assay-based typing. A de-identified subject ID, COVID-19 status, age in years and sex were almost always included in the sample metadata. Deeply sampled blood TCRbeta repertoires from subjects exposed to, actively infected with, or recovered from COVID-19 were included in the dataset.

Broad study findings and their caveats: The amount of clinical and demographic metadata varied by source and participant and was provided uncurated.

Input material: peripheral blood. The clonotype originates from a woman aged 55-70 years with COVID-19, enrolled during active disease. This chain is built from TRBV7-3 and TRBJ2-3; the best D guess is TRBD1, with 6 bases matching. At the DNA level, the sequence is TGTGCCAGCAGCTTACAAGGACAGCGCACAGATACGCAGTATTTT. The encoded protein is CASSLQGQRTDTQYF.